This T cell receptor (beta chain) was identified in a study of T-cell memory formation after mild COVID-19. A single count supports this clonotype. TCRdb re-called the 5' RACE reads with MiXCR, one entry per CDR3 protein. The table lists about 190,000 distinct CDR3 sequences, about 18% of them singletons. The sequence came from an adult woman who had mild COVID-19 (a few samples of this study predate the infection). Cell type and time point are not known. Material: PBMCs or a T cell subset sorted from them (not recorded which).

The CDR3 nucleotides are TGTGCCTGGAGTGGAGCGGGGAAAGGGAATGAGCAGTTCTTC. It codes for CAWSGAGKGNEQFF. V is TRBV30 and J is TRBJ2-1; 7 bases line up with TRBD2. Germline values: CDR1 GTSNPN, CDR2 SVGIG (reference sequence). CDR3 length: 14 residues. Trimming at V came to 1 base and at J to 7 bases, leaving 7 bases not matched to a gene.